Below, one TCR beta chain is given with its context. Its cognate antigen is unknown. The sample originates from a study of human T cells and chemical hapten exposure. Findings of the study overall: No change in TCRs above 1 in 1000 frequency was produced by DPC sensitization.

The time point denotes: patch test 1, 2 weeks after DPC sensitization. Treatment indicated: therapeutic diphenylcyclopropenone sensitization with weekly scalp DPC. Blood sampling preceded each patch test application. TCRdb processed the RACE reads anew with MiXCR; each CDR3 protein has one entry. The sample lists 150,000 to 200,000 distinct CDR3 sequences, more than 14% occurring once. With V trimmed by 4 bases and J by 4 bases, 7 bases remained unmatched. Germline assignment: CDR1 DFQATT and CDR2 SNEGSKA (reference sequence). This CDR3 is 15 amino acids long. The chain recombines TRBV20-1 with TRBJ2-1, with TRBD2 matching over 10 bases. Sequenced here: whole blood, sampled in connection with sensitization to the hapten diphenylcyclopropenone (DPC). The clonotype originates from a woman in her 30s with alopecia areata. Some clones in this sample may be carry-over from other donors' samples. Written as DNA, the CDR3 is TGCAGTGCTACGTCCGCTAGCGGGAGATACAATGAGCAGTTCTTC. Protein sequence: CSATSASGRYNEQFF.